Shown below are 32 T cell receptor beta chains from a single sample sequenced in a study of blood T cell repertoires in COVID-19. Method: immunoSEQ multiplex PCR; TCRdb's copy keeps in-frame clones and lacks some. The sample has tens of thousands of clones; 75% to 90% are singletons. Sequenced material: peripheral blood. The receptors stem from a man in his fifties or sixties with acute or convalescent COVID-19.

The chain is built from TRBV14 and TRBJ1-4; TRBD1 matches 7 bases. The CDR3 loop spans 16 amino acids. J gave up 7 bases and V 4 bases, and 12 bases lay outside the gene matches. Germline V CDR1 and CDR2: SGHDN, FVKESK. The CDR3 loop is CASSPIRGGEGEKLFF. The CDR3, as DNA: TGTGCCAGCAGCCCCATCCGAGGGGGCGAGGGTGAAAAACTGTTTTTT. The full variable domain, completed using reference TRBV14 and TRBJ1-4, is EAGVTQFPSHSVIEKGQTVTLRCDPISGHDNLYWYRRVMGKEIKFLLHFVKESKQDESGMPNNRFLAERTGGTYSTLKVQPAELEDSGVYFCASSPIRGGEGEKLFFGSGTQLSVL.

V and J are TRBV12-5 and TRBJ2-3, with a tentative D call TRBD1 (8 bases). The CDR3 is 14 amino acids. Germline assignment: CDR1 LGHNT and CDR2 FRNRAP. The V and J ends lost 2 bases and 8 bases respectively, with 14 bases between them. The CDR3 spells CASGLSTGEGTQYF. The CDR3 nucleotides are TGTGCTAGTGGTTTGTCGACAGGGGAGGGTACGCAGTATTTT.

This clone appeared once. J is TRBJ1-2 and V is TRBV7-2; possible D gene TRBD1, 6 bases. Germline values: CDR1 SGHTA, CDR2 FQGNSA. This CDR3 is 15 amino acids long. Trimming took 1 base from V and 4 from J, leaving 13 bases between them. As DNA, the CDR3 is TGTGCCAGCAGCTTAGGATTGGGGACAAGCTATGGCTACACCTTC. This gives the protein CASSLGLGTSYGYTF.

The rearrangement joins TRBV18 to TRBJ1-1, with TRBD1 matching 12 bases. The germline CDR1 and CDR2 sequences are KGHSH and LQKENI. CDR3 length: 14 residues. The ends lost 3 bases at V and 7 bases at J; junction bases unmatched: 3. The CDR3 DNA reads TGTGCCAGCTCACCTGGGACAGGGGGCGGTGAAGCTTTCTTT. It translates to CASSPGTGGGEAFF.

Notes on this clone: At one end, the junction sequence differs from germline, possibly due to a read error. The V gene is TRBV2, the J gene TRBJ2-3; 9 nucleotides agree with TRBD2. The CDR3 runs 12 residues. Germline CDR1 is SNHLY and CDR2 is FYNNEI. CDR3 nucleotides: TGTGCCAGCAGTGAGGGTAGCGGGAGTTTGAATTTT. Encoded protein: CASSEGSGSLNF.

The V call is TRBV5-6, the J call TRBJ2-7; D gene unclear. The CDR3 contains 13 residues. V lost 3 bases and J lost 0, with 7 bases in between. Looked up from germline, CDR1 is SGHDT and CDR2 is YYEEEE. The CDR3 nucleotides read TGTGCCAGCAGCTCTGTCCGCTCCTACGAGCAGTACTTC. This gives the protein CASSSVRSYEQYF.

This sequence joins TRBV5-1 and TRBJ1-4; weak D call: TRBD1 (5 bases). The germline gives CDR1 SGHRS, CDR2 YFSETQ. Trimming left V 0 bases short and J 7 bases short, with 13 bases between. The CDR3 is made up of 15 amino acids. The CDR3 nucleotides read TGCGCCAGCAGCTTGGCGGGGGAGAAGAGTGAAAAACTGTTTTTT. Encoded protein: CASSLAGEKSEKLFF.

The CDR3 is CASSQDLGRDTQYF. CDR3 DNA sequence: TGTGCCAGCAGCCAAGATCTAGGTAGAGATACGCAGTATTTT. This chain uses TRBV4-2 with TRBJ2-3; unclear D gene. This CDR3 has 14 residues. The V end was cut by 0 bases, the J end by 5 bases, with 9 bases between. The V gene's germline CDR1 is LGHNA and CDR2 YNFKEQ.

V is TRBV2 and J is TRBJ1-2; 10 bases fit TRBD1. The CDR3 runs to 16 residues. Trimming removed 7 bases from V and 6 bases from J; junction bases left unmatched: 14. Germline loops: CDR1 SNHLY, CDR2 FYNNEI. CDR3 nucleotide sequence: TGTGCCAGCAACCAGGGACAGGGGACGCTTTTTCATGGCTACACCTTC. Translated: CASNQGQGTLFHGYTF.

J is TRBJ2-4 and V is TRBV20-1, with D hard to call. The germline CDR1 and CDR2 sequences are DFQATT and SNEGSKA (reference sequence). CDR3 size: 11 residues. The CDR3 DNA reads TGCAGGGGCCAAAGCCTGGACATTCAGTACTTC. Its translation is CRGQSLDIQYF.

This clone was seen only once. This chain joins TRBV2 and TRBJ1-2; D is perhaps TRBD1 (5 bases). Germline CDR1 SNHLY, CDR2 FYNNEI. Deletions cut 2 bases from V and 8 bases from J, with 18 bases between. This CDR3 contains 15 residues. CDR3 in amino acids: CASSEYVGGTRGYTF. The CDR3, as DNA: TGTGCCAGCAGTGAATATGTCGGCGGGACTCGGGGCTACACCTTC.

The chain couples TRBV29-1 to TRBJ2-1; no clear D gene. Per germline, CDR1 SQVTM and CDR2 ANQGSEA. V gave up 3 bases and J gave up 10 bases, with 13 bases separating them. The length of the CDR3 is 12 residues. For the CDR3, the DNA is TGCAGCGTTGATGGTTTCTTAGTAGAGCAGTTCTTC. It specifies CSVDGFLVEQFF.

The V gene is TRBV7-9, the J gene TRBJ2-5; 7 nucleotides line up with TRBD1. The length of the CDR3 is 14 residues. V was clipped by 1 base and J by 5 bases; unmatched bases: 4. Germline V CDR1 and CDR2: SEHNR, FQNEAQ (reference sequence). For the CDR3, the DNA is TGTGCCAGCAGCTTAGTCAGGGGGTTCGAGACCCAGTACTTC. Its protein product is CASSLVRGFETQYF.

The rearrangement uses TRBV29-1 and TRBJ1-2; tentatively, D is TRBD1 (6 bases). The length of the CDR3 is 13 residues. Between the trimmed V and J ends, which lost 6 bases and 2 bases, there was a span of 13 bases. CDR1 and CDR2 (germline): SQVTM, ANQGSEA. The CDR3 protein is CSVSTGTNYGYTF. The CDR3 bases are TGCAGCGTATCGACAGGTACAAACTATGGCTACACCTTC.

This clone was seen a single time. CDR3 sequence reads: CASSLGRTSGTDTQYF. CDR3 in DNA: TGCGCCAGCAGCTTGGGCAGGACTAGCGGCACAGATACGCAGTATTTT. The chain recombines TRBV5-1 with TRBJ2-3; 9 nucleotides line up with TRBD2. The junction had 3 bases not matched to a gene; V was cut back by 0 bases and J by 1 base. Germline assignment: CDR1 SGHRS and CDR2 YFSETQ. CDR3 length: 16 residues.

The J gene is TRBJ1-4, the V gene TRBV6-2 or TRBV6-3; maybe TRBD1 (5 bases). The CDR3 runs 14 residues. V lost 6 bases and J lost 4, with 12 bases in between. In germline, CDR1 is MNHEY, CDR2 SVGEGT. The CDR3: CASSQGARNEKLFF. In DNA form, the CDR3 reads TGTGCCAGCAGCCAAGGGGCGCGTAATGAAAAACTGTTTTTT.

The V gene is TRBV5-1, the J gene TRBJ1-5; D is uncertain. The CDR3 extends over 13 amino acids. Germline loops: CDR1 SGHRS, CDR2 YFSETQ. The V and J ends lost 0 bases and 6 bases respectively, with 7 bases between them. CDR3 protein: CASSLAPRQPQHF. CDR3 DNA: TGCGCCAGCAGCTTGGCCCCTCGTCAGCCCCAGCATTTT.

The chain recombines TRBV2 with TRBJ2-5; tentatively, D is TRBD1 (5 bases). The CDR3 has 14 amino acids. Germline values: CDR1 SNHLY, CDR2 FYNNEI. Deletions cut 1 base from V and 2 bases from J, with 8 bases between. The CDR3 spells CASSEGGRQETQYF. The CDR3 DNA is TGTGCCAGCAGTGAAGGGGGCAGGCAAGAGACCCAGTACTTC.

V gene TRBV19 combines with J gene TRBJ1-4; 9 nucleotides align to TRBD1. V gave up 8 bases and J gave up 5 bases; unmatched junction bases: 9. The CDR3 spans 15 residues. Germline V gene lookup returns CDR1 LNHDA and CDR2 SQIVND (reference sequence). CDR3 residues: CASHSDRGLNEKLFF. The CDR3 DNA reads TGTGCCAGTCACTCGGACAGGGGCCTGAATGAAAAACTGTTTTTT.

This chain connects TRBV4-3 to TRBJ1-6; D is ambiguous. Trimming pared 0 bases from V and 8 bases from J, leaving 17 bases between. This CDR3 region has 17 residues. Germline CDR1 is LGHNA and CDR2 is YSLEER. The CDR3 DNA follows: TGCGCCAGCAGCCAAGATTTTGAGGGCACCTTTCATTCACCCCTCCACTTT. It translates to CASSQDFEGTFHSPLHF.

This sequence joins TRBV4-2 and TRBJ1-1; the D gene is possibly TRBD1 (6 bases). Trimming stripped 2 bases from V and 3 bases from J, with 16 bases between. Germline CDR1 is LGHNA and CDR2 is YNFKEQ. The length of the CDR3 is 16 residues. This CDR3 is CASSQFTGLGDTEAFF. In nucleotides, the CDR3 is TGTGCCAGCAGCCAATTCACAGGGTTAGGAGACACTGAAGCTTTCTTT.

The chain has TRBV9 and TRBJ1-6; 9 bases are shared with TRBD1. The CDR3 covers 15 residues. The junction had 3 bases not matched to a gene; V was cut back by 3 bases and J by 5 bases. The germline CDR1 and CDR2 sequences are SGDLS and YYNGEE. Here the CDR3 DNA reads TGTGCCAGCAGCGCAAGGACAGGGGATAATTCACCCCTCCACTTT. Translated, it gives CASSARTGDNSPLHF.

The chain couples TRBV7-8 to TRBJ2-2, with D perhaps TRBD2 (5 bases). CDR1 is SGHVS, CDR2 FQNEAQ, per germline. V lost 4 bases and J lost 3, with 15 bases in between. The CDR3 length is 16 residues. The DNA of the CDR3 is TGTGCCAGCAGCTCGCGACTAATATCCTACACCGGGGAGCTGTTTTTT. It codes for CASSSRLISYTGELFF.

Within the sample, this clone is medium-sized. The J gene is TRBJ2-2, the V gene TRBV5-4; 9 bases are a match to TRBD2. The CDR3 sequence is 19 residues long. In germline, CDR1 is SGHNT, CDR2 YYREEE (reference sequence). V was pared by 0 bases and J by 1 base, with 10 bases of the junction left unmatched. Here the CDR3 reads CASSLDGASGIKNTGELFF. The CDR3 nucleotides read TGTGCCAGCAGCTTGGATGGTGCTAGCGGGATTAAGAACACCGGGGAGCTGTTTTTT. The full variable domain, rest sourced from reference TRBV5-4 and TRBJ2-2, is ETGVTQSPTHLIKTRGQQVTLRCSSQSGHNTVSWYQQALGQGPQFIFQYYREEENGRGNFPPRFSGLQFPNYSSELNVNALELDDSALYLCASSLDGASGIKNTGELFFGEGSRLTVL.

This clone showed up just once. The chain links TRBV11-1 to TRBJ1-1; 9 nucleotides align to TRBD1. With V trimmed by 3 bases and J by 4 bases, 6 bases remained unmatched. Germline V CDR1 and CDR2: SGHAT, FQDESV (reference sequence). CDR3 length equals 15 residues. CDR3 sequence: CASSFTGGASTEAFF. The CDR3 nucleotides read TGTGCCAGCAGCTTCACAGGGGGCGCGAGCACTGAAGCTTTCTTT.

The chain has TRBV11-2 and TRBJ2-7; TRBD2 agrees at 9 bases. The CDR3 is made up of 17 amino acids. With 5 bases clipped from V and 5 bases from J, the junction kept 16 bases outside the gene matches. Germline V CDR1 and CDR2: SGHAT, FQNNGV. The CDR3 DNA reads TGTGCCAGCAGCCCGGCGTTCCAGGGACTAGCAAGAGACGAGCAGTACTTC. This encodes CASSPAFQGLARDEQYF.

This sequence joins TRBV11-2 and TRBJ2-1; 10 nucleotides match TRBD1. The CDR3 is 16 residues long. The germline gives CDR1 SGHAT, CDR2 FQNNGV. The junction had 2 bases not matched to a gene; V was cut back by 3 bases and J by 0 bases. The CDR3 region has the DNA TGTGCCAGCAGCTTGGGACAGGGGAGCTCCTACAATGAGCAGTTCTTC. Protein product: CASSLGQGSSYNEQFF. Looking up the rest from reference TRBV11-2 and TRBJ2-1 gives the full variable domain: EAGVAQSPRYKIIEKRQSVAFWCNPISGHATLYWYQQILGQGPKLLIQFQNNGVVDDSQLPKDRFSAERLKGVDSTLKIQPAKLEDSAVYLCASSLGQGSSYNEQFFGPGTRLTVL.

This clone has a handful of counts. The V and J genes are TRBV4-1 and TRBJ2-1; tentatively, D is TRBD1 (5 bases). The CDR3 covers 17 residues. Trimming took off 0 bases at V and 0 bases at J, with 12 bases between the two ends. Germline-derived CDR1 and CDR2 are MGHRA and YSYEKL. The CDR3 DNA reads TGCGCCAGCAGCCAAGACGACAGCGTGAACTCCTACAATGAGCAGTTCTTC. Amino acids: CASSQDDSVNSYNEQFF.

CDR3 residues: CASKTPGGAGTEAFF. The CDR3 DNA reads TGTGCCAGCAAAACTCCAGGGGGCGCAGGCACTGAAGCTTTCTTT. The chain is built from TRBV28 and TRBJ1-1; 8 bases match TRBD1. Per germline, CDR1 MDHEN and CDR2 SYDVKM. Trimming removed 7 bases from V and 4 bases from J; junction bases left unmatched: 11. The CDR3 is 15 amino acids.

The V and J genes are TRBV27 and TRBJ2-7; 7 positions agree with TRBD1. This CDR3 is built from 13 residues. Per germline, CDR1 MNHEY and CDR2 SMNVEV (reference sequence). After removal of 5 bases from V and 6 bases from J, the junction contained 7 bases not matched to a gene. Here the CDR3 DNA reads TGTGCCAGCAGTCCCTGGACAGGCGCCGAGCAGTACTTC. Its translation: CASSPWTGAEQYF.

CDR3 nucleotides: TGCAGCGACGCGCCACGGGGGGGTTTGACCTACAATGAGCAGTTCTTC. This encodes CSDAPRGGLTYNEQFF. This sequence joins TRBV29-1 and TRBJ2-1; 8 nucleotides line up with TRBD2. Trimming cost V 7 bases and J 2 bases; bases outside gene matches: 13. CDR1 and CDR2 from the germline V gene are SQVTM and ANQGSEA. This CDR3 spans 16 amino acids.

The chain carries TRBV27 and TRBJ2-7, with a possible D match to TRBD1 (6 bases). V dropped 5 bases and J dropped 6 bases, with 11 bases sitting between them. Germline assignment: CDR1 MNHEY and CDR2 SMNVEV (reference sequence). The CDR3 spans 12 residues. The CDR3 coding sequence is TGTGCCAGCAGTACAGGGACCACCGAGCAGTACTTC. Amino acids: CASSTGTTEQYF.